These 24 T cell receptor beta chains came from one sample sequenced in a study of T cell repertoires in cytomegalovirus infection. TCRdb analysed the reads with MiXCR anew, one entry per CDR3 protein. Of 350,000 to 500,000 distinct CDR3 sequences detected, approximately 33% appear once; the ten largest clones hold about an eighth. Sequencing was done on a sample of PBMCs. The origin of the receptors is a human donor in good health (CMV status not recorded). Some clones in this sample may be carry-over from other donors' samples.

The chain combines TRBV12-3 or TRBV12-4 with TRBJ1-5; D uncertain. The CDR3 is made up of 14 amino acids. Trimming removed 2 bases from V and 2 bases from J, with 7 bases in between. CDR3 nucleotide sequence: TGTGCCAGCAGTTTATTTTCAGGCAATCAGCCCCAGCATTTT. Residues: CASSLFSGNQPQHF.

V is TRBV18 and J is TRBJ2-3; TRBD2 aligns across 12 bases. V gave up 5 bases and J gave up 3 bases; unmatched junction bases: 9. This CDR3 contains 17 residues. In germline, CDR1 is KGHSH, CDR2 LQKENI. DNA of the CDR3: TGTGCCAGCTCATCCGGGACTAGCGGGTCAGGGACAGATACGCAGTATTTT. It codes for CASSSGTSGSGTDTQYF.

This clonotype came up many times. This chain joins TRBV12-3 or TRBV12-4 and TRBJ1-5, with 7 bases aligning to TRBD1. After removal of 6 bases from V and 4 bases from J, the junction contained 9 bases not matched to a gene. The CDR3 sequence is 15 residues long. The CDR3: CASRLVQGINQPQHF. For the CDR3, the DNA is TGTGCCAGCAGACTGGTACAGGGGATAAATCAGCCCCAGCATTTT.

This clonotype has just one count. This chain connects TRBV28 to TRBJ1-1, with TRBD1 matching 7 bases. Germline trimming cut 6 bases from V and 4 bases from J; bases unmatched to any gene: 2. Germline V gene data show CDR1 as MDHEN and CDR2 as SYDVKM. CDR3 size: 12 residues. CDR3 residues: CASSTGVTEAFF. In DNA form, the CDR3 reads TGTGCCAGCAGCACAGGGGTCACTGAAGCTTTCTTT. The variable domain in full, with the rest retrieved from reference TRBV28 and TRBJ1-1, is DVKVTQSSRYLVKRTGEKVFLECVQDMDHENMFWYRQDPGLGLRLIYFSYDVKMKEKGDIPEGYSVSREKKERFSLILESASTNQTSMYLCASSTGVTEAFFGQGTRLTVV.

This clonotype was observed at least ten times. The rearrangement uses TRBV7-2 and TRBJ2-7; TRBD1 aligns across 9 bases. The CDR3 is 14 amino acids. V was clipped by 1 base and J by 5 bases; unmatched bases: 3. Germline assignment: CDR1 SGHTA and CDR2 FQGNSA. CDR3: CASSLGGTGNEQYF. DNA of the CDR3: TGTGCCAGCAGCTTAGGGGGGACAGGGAACGAGCAGTACTTC.

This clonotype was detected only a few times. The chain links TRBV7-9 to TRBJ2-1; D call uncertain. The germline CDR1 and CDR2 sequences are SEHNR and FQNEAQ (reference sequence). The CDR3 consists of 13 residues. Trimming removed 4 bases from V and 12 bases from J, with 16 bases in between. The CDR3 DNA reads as TGTGCCAGCAGCTCTCCAGGCTTCACTGCGCAGTTCTTC. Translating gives CASSSPGFTAQFF.

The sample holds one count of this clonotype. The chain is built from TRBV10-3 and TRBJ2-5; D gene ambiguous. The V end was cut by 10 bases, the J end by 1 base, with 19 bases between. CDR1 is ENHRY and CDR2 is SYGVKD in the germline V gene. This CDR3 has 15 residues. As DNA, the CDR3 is TGTGCCACCTCACCTACGGACGGAGTCCAAGAGACCCAGTACTTC. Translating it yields CATSPTDGVQETQYF.

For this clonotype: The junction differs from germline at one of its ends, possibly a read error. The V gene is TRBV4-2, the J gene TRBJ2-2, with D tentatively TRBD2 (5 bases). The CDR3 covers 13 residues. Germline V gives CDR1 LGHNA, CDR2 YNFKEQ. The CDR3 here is CASSQEVPGELLF. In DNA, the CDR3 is TGTGCCAGCAGCCAAGAGGTACCCGGGGAGCTGTTGTTT.

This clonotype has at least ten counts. The CDR3 DNA reads as TGTGCCAGCAGCCGAAAAGGGGGAACTGAAGCTTTCTTT. Translating gives CASSRKGGTEAFF. This chain links TRBV12-3 or TRBV12-4 with TRBJ1-1; weak D call: TRBD1 (6 bases). This CDR3 comprises 13 residues. Trimming shortened V by 6 bases and J by 5 bases, and 13 bases separated the two germline ends.

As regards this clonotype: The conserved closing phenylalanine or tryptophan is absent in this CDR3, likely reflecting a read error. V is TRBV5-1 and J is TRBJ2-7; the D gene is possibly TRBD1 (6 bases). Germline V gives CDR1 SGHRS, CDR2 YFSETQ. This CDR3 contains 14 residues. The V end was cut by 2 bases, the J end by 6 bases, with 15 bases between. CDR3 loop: CASSLTGPTTEQYL. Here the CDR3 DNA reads TGCGCCAGCAGCTTAACAGGGCCCACAACCGAGCAGTACTTA.

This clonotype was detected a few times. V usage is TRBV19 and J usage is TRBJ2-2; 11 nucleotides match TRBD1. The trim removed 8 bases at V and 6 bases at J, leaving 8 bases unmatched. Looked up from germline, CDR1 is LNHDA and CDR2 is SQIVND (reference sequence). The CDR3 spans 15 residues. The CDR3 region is CASEDRGQWSGELFF. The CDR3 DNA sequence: TGTGCCAGTGAGGACAGGGGGCAGTGGTCCGGGGAGCTGTTTTTT.

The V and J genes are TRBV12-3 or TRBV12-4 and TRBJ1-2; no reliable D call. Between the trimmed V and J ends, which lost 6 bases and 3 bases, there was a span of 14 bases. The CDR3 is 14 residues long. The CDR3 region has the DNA TGTGCCAGCAGCCACCGTGTAGTGGACTATGGCTACACCTTC. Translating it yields CASSHRVVDYGYTF.

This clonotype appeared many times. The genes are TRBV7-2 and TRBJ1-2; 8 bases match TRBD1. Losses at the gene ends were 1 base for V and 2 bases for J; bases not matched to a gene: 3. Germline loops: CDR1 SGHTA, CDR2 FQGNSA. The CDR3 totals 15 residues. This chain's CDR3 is CASSLDQGANYGYTF. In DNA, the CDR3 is TGTGCCAGCAGCTTAGATCAGGGGGCAAACTATGGCTACACCTTC.

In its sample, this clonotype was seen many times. The CDR3 bases are TGTGCCAGCAGCCCTCGCAAAGGGAGCAATCAGCCCCAGCATTTT. This sequence encodes CASSPRKGSNQPQHF. The chain has TRBV7-2 and TRBJ1-5, with D hard to call. The CDR3 contains 15 residues. Deletions cut 5 bases from V and 1 base from J, with 12 bases between. CDR1 SGHTA and CDR2 FQGNSA come from the germline V gene.

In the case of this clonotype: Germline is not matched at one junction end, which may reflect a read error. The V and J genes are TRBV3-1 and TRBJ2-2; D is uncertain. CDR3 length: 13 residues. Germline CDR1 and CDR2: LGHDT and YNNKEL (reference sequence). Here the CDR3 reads CDSSPSSTGELFF. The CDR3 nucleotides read TGTGACAGCAGCCCCTCTAGCACCGGGGAGCTGTTTTTT.

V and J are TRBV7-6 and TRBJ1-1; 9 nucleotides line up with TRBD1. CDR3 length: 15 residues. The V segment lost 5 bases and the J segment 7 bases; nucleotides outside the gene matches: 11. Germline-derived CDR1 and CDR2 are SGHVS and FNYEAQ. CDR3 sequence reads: CASSPGDRELIEAFF. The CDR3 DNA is TGTGCCAGCAGCCCCGGGGACAGGGAACTCATTGAAGCTTTCTTT.

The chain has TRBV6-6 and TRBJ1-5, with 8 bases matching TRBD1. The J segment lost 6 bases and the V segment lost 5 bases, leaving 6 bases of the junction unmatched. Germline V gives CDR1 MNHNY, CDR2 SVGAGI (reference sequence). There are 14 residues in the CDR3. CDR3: CASSATTGVQPQHF. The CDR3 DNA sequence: TGTGCCAGCAGTGCAACGACAGGGGTTCAGCCCCAGCATTTT.

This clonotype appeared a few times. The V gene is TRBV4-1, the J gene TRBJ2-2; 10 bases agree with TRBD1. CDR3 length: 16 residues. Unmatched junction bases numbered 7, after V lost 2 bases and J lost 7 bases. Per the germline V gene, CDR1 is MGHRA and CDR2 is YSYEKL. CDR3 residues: CASSQYGQGGNGELFF. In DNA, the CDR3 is TGCGCCAGCAGCCAATATGGACAGGGGGGGAACGGGGAGCTGTTTTTT.

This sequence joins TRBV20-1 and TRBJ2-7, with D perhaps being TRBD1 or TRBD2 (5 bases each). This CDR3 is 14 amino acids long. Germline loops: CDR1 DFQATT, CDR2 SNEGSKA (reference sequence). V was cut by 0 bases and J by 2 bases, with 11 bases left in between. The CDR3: CSARDNEGPYEQYF. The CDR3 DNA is TGCAGTGCTAGAGATAACGAGGGGCCCTACGAGCAGTACTTC.

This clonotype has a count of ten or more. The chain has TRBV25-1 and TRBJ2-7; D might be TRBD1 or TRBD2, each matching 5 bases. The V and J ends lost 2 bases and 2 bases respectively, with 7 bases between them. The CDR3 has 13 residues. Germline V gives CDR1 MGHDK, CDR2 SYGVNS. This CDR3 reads CASSEPGPYEQYF. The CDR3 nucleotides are TGTGCCAGCAGTGAACCGGGACCCTACGAGCAGTACTTC.

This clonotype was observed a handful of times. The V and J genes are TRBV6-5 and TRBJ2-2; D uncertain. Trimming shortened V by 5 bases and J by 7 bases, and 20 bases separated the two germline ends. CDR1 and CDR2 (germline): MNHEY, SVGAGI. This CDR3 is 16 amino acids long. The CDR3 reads CASSTPGLGALGELFF. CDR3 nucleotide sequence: TGTGCCAGCAGTACCCCCGGTCTAGGAGCCCTCGGGGAGCTGTTTTTT.

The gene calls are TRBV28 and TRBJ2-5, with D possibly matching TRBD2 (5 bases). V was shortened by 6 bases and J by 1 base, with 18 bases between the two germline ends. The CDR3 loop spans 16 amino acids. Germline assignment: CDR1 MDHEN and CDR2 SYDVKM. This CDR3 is CASRLDHIASQETQYF. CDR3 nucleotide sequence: TGTGCCAGCAGACTAGACCACATAGCCAGCCAAGAGACCCAGTACTTC.

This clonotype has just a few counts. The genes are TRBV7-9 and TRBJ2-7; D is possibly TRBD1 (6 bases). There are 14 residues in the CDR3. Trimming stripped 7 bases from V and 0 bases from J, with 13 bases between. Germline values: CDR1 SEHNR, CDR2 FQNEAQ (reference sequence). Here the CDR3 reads CASTEQGSSYEQYF. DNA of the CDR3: TGTGCCAGCACAGAACAGGGTTCCTCCTACGAGCAGTACTTC.

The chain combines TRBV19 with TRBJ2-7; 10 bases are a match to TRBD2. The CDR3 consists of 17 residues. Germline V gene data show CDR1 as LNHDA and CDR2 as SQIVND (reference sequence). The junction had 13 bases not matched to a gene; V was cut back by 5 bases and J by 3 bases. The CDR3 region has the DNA TGTGCCAGTAGTGTTAGCGGGGGGCCATCCTACTACTACGAGCAGTACTTC. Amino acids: CASSVSGGPSYYYEQYF.